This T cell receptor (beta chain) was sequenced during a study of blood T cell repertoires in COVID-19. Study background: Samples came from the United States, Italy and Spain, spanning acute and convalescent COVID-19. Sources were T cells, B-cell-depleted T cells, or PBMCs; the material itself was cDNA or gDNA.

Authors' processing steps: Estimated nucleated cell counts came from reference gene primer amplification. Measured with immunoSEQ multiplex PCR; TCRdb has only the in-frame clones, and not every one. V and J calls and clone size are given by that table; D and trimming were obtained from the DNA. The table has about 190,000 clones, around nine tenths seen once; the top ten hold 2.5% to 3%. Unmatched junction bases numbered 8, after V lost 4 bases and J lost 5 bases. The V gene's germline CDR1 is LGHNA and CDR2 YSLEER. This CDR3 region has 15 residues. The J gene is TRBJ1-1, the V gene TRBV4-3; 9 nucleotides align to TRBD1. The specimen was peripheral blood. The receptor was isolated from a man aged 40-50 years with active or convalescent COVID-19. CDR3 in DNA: TGCGCCAGCAGCCTCACACAGGGGGCAGAAACTGAAGCTTTCTTT. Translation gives CASSLTQGAETEAFF.